This TCR beta chain stems from a study of cytomegalovirus exposure and HLA in healthy donors. CDR3 length: 14 residues. The V and J ends lost 6 bases and 6 bases, in that order; junction bases with no gene match: 8. Germline V gene data show CDR1 as SNHLY and CDR2 as FYNNEI. It was with 60 Vbeta and 13 Jbeta primers that the PCR ran. The table came from immunoSEQ multiplex PCR; TCRdb's copy has only in-frame clones and leaves some out. The sample consists of over 150,000 clones, 70% to 85% of them appearing once. V usage is TRBV2 and J usage is TRBJ1-5, with TRBD1 matching 7 bases. The sequence came from a man between 18 and 29 years old in good health and CMV-seronegative. Sample: PBMCs. The CDR3 reads CASRQDRVGQPQHF. The CDR3 DNA reads TGTGCCAGCAGGCAAGACAGGGTCGGTCAGCCCCAGCATTTT.